These 25 T cell receptor beta chains originate from one sample sequenced in a study of shared clonotypes between healthy human individuals. Repertoires were generated with immunoSEQ multiplex PCR, while TCRdb's copy carries only in-frame clones and drops some. The data show some 1.5 million clones, with nearly 99% seen just once and approximately 0.44% held by the top ten. The sequenced sample was naive CD4+ T cells sorted from blood. Subset indicated: CD45RA+ positively selected. These receptors all come from a man aged 25 to 45 in good health.

V gene TRBV11-2 combines with J gene TRBJ1-2, with TRBD1 identical over 9 bases. The CDR3 extends over 14 amino acids. Germline V gives CDR1 SGHAT, CDR2 FQNNGV. V lost 5 bases to trimming and J lost 2 bases; unmatched junction nucleotides: 3. CDR3 coding DNA: TGTGCCAGCAGCGAACAGGGGGCGAACTATGGCTACACCTTC. Protein: CASSEQGANYGYTF.

The chain is built from TRBV7-9 and TRBJ2-7; 15 bases map to TRBD2. The CDR3 runs 15 residues. CDR1 SEHNR and CDR2 FQNEAQ come from the germline V gene (reference sequence). V gave up 6 bases and J gave up 7 bases; unmatched junction bases: 7. Written as DNA, the CDR3 is TGTGCCAGCAGTAGGAGTGGGACTAGCGGGAGGGAGCAGTACTTC. Translated: CASSRSGTSGREQYF.

V is TRBV7-9 and J is TRBJ2-7, with 14 bases that match TRBD2. The CDR3 length is 17 residues. CDR1 is SEHNR, CDR2 FQNEAQ, per germline (reference sequence). V lost 0 bases, J lost 5 bases, and 6 bases stayed unmatched. CDR3 nucleotide sequence: TGTGCCAGCAGCTTAGCAGCGGGACTAGCGGGAGTACACGAGCAGTACTTC. Amino acids: CASSLAAGLAGVHEQYF.

This clone was counted once. This chain uses TRBV2 with TRBJ2-3; D gene unclear. Germline V gene lookup returns CDR1 SNHLY and CDR2 FYNNEI. V was clipped by 6 bases and J by 2 bases, with 9 bases between them. The CDR3 spans 13 residues. The CDR3 nucleotides read TGTGCCAGCAGCATCGAGTTCACAGATACGCAGTATTTT. Translating it yields CASSIEFTDTQYF.

The chain has TRBV4-3 and TRBJ2-5, with D unresolved. Trimming took off 0 bases at V and 2 bases at J, with 16 bases between the two ends. Per the germline V gene, CDR1 is LGHNA and CDR2 is YSLEER. The CDR3 sequence is 17 residues long. The CDR3 nucleotides are TGCGCCAGCAGCCAAGACTGGCAGCTCAGCCGGCAAGAGACCCAGTACTTC. Residues: CASSQDWQLSRQETQYF.

The chain uses TRBV4-1 and TRBJ1-5; the D is unclear. The CDR3 spans 16 residues. The germline gives CDR1 MGHRA, CDR2 YSYEKL. V was trimmed by 1 base and J by 0 bases, leaving 10 bases between them. The CDR3 DNA sequence: TGCGCCAGCAGCCAAGGCGGTGAGTATAGCAATCAGCCCCAGCATTTT. Its translation is CASSQGGEYSNQPQHF.

The gene calls are TRBV9 and TRBJ2-5; D may match TRBD1 or TRBD2 (5 bases each). In germline, CDR1 is SGDLS, CDR2 YYNGEE. V gave up 0 bases and J gave up 2 bases, with 17 bases separating them. The CDR3 has 17 amino acids. CDR3 residues: CASSVGEPGSLQETQYF. CDR3 bases: TGTGCCAGCAGCGTAGGGGAGCCAGGGAGCCTGCAAGAGACCCAGTACTTC.

The J gene is TRBJ2-1, the V gene TRBV25-1; D may be TRBD1 or TRBD2 (5 bases each). Germline V lookup: CDR1 MGHDK, CDR2 SYGVNS. The CDR3 length is 17 residues. V lost 2 bases and J lost 3, with 17 bases in between. The CDR3 loop reads CASSEKGPQRGYNEQFF. CDR3 nucleotide sequence: TGTGCCAGCAGTGAAAAGGGCCCTCAGAGGGGCTACAATGAGCAGTTCTTC.

The rearrangement uses TRBV7-8 and TRBJ2-1; 15 bases match TRBD2. This CDR3 comprises 15 residues. With 5 bases clipped from V and 8 bases from J, the junction kept 4 bases outside the gene matches. Germline loops: CDR1 SGHVS, CDR2 FQNEAQ. The CDR3 is CASSQGLAGGDEQFF. The CDR3 DNA reads TGTGCCAGCAGCCAGGGACTAGCGGGGGGCGATGAGCAGTTCTTC.

The chain is built from TRBV29-1 and TRBJ2-3; 15 bases are shared with TRBD2. From germline, CDR1 is SQVTM and CDR2 ANQGSEA. This CDR3 contains 16 residues. V shed 1 base and J 2 bases; nucleotides not matched to a gene: 1. CDR3 region: CSVEGTSGRDTDTQYF. The CDR3 nucleotides read TGCAGCGTTGAAGGGACTAGCGGGAGGGACACAGATACGCAGTATTTT.

The V call is TRBV7-6, the J call TRBJ2-7; D uncertain. Per germline, CDR1 SGHVS and CDR2 FNYEAQ. Trimming took 4 bases from V and 0 from J, leaving 13 bases between them. The CDR3 spans 15 residues. CDR3 sequence reads: CASSSMAASSYEQYF. The CDR3 DNA reads TGTGCCAGCAGCTCGATGGCGGCAAGCTCCTACGAGCAGTACTTC.

The chain combines TRBV7-3 with TRBJ1-1; D gene ambiguous. CDR3 length: 13 residues. Trimming stripped 2 bases from V and 5 bases from J, with 9 bases between. Per germline, CDR1 SGHTA and CDR2 FQGTGA. The CDR3 nucleotides read TGTGCCAGCAGCTTAGAGGGCAATACTGAAGCTTTCTTT. Its protein product is CASSLEGNTEAFF.

The rearrangement links TRBV7-2 to TRBJ2-5, with D maybe TRBD2 (5 bases). Trimming removed 5 bases at V and 0 bases at J, with 16 bases between. The CDR3 loop spans 16 amino acids. Germline lookup yields CDR1 SGHTA and CDR2 FQGNSA. The CDR3 DNA reads TGTGCCAGCAGCCTTAGGCCCGCGGGTAACCAAGAGACCCAGTACTTC. This gives the protein CASSLRPAGNQETQYF.

The gene calls are TRBV6-6 and TRBJ1-2; D not resolved. The V end lost 7 bases, the J end lost 4 bases, and 7 bases lay between the germline ends. In germline, CDR1 is MNHNY, CDR2 SVGAGI (reference sequence). This CDR3 has 11 amino acids. CDR3 loop: CASIGVYGYTF. Written as DNA, the CDR3 is TGTGCCAGCATTGGGGTCTATGGCTACACCTTC.

The chain is built from TRBV11-2 and TRBJ2-7, with unresolved D. Trimming stripped 5 bases from V and 2 bases from J, with 19 bases between. This CDR3 region has 16 residues. Germline CDR1 reads SGHAT; CDR2 reads FQNNGV. The CDR3 loop reads CASSPETAYGAYEQYF. The DNA of the CDR3 is TGTGCCAGCAGCCCGGAAACAGCCTATGGGGCCTACGAGCAGTACTTC.

The CDR3: CASSPPGTDTQYF. The CDR3 DNA reads TGTGCCAGCAGTCCACCGGGGACAGATACGCAGTATTTT. V usage is TRBV6-5 and J usage is TRBJ2-3, with TRBD2 as a possible D gene (5 bases). Trimming took off 5 bases at V and 3 bases at J, with 9 bases between the two ends. The CDR3 spans 13 residues. Germline lookup yields CDR1 MNHEY and CDR2 SVGAGI.

The DNA for the CDR3 is TGTGCCAGCAGCTTGGGAGAGCTCACAGATACGCAGTATTTT. Translating it yields CASSLGELTDTQYF. The rearrangement uses TRBV7-9 and TRBJ2-3, with D perhaps matching TRBD2 (5 bases). The germline V and J ends were trimmed by 3 bases and 2 bases, with 9 bases remaining between them. The CDR3 is 14 amino acids. Germline-derived CDR1 and CDR2 are SEHNR and FQNEAQ (reference sequence).

The chain links TRBV5-5 to TRBJ1-3; the D is unclear. Germline lookup yields CDR1 SGHKS and CDR2 YYEKEE (reference sequence). This CDR3 region has 14 residues. V lost 2 bases and J lost 2, with 8 bases in between. The CDR3 sequence is CASSFPDPGNTIYF. Here the CDR3 DNA reads TGTGCCAGCAGCTTCCCAGATCCTGGAAACACCATATATTTT.

The rearrangement uses TRBV7-2 and TRBJ1-2; TRBD1 might be the D (5 bases). Germline loops: CDR1 SGHTA, CDR2 FQGNSA. The CDR3 length is 14 residues. V lost 7 bases and J 5 bases, leaving 17 bases between the germline ends. The chain's CDR3 is CASTPNGTAYGYTF. DNA for the CDR3: TGTGCCAGCACCCCGAACGGGACCGCATATGGCTACACCTTC.

V gene TRBV5-5 combines with J gene TRBJ2-7; 9 nucleotides align to TRBD1. Germline V gives CDR1 SGHKS, CDR2 YYEKEE (reference sequence). CDR3 length: 15 amino acids. Germline trimming cut 4 bases from V and 4 bases from J; bases unmatched to any gene: 9. Written as DNA, the CDR3 is TGTGCCAGCAGCCTAATGGACAGGGGTTGGTACGAGCAGTACTTC. Translating it yields CASSLMDRGWYEQYF.

V is TRBV9 and J is TRBJ2-1, with 10 bases fitting TRBD2. This CDR3 region has 14 residues. Per the germline V gene, CDR1 is SGDLS and CDR2 is YYNGEE. Trimming took 4 bases from V and 6 from J; bases not matched to a gene: 4. CDR3 bases: TGTGCCAGCAGCCTTCGGACTAGCGGCAATGAGCAGTTCTTC. It is translated as CASSLRTSGNEQFF.

The chain recombines TRBV18 with TRBJ2-1; D is unclear. Germline V lookup: CDR1 KGHSH, CDR2 LQKENI. The CDR3 runs to 16 residues. V was cut by 0 bases and J by 0 bases, with 9 bases left in between. Written as DNA, the CDR3 is TGTGCCAGCTCACCACCCAGCGCGAGCTCCTACAATGAGCAGTTCTTC. It encodes CASSPPSASSYNEQFF.

Here the CDR3 reads CASSKLQGDPYEQYF. CDR3 coding DNA: TGTGCCAGCAGCAAATTACAGGGGGATCCGTACGAGCAGTACTTC. The rearrangement joins TRBV5-4 to TRBJ2-7; 8 positions match TRBD1. Germline lookup yields CDR1 SGHNT and CDR2 YYREEE (reference sequence). J lost 4 bases, V lost 4 bases, and 10 bases had no gene match. The CDR3 is 15 amino acids.

CDR3 in amino acids: CASLPFAGGPHEQYF. CDR3 DNA: TGTGCCAGCCTTCCCTTTGCGGGAGGGCCCCACGAGCAGTACTTC. The chain uses TRBV28 and TRBJ2-7, with 9 bases aligning to TRBD2. Trimming at V came to 8 bases and at J to 5 bases, leaving 13 bases not matched to a gene. The CDR3 covers 15 residues. Germline loops: CDR1 MDHEN, CDR2 SYDVKM. Complete variable domain (other parts from reference TRBV28 and TRBJ2-7): DVKVTQSSRYLVKRTGEKVFLECVQDMDHENMFWYRQDPGLGLRLIYFSYDVKMKEKGDIPEGYSVSREKKERFSLILESASTNQTSMYLCASLPFAGGPHEQYFGPGTRLTVT.

The V call is TRBV6-6, the J call TRBJ1-4, with 7 bases fitting TRBD1. Germline CDR1 MNHNY, CDR2 SVGAGI (reference sequence). There are 15 residues in the CDR3. The V gene end was trimmed by 6 bases and the J gene end by 7 bases; junction bases not matched to a gene: 11. CDR3 sequence reads: CASSLTGFIGEKLFF. CDR3 sequence (DNA): TGTGCCAGCAGCCTGACAGGGTTTATCGGTGAAAAACTGTTTTTT.